This T cell receptor (beta chain) was identified during a study of blood T cell repertoires in COVID-19. The overall study: Spain, Italy and the United States supplied samples that represented acute and convalescent COVID-19. T cells, B-cell-depleted T cells, or PBMCs provided the cDNA or gDNA that served as material.

In the original processing: By means of reference gene primer amplification, nucleated cell counts were estimated. This table comes from immunoSEQ multiplex PCR, and its TCRdb copy is limited to in-frame clones, with some not included. That table supplies the V and J calls and clone size; D and trimming were determined from the DNA. The table shows 61,000 or so clones, with 88% occurring only once. This sequence originates from a woman at least 80 years old with active COVID-19. What was sequenced was peripheral blood.

The CDR3 spells CAISEWGPADTQYF. For the CDR3, the DNA is TGTGCCATCAGTGAGTGGGGGCCGGCAGATACGCAGTATTTT. V gene TRBV10-3 combines with J gene TRBJ2-3, with TRBD1 as a possible D gene (6 bases). The CDR3 is 14 residues long. V lost 1 base to trimming and J lost 4 bases, with 9 bases between them. Germline lookup yields CDR1 ENHRY and CDR2 SYGVKD.